This TCR beta chain came from a study of T cells in Graves' hyperthyroidism and ophthalmopathy. Background on the study: Upon initial diagnosis and before any treatment, peripheral blood was collected.

This clonotype occurred many times. Patients having uncontrolled infection, another autoimmune disease, pregnancy or lactation were not included. On the basis of clinical symptoms, serum thyroxine and TRAb, thyroid ultrasound and orbital computed tomography, diagnoses were made. The source of the PBMCs was approximately 10 ml of fresh peripheral blood. Amplification of TCR beta CDR3 regions was performed using RNA transcripts as template. Carried out on the TCR CDR3, a first-round RT-PCR used the HTBI primer set. TCRdb re-derived calls from the multiplex PCR reads in MiXCR, one entry per CDR3 protein. This sample carries under 500,000 distinct CDR3 sequences, over 12% of them seen once, and the ten largest clones take 25% to 30%. Trimming removed 6 bases at V and 4 bases at J, with 18 bases between. This CDR3 spans 15 amino acids. In germline, CDR1 is MNHNS, CDR2 SASEGT.

The rearrangement uses TRBV6-1 and TRBJ1-2, with D perhaps matching TRBD1 (6 bases). Sequencing used blood. This sequence originates from a man aged 45-60 years with Graves' ophthalmopathy. The CDR3 protein is CASREDRRGGYGYTF. Written as DNA, the CDR3 is TGTGCCAGCAGGGAGGACAGAAGAGGAGGCTATGGCTACACCTTC.